These 16 T cell receptor beta chains share one sample of origin, sequenced in a study of blood T cell repertoires in COVID-19. Assay: immunoSEQ multiplex PCR; the TCRdb copy retains only in-frame clones and omits some. The sample includes some 220,000 clones, around three quarters of them seen just once. Sequencing used peripheral blood. The receptors here all came from a woman aged 70-85 years with acute or convalescent COVID-19.

This chain connects TRBV3-1 (or the pseudogene TRBV3-2) to TRBJ2-1; tentatively, D is TRBD1 (5 bases). The CDR3 covers 9 residues. The germline gives CDR1 LGHDT, CDR2 YNNKEL (reference sequence). The ends were cut back, 9 bases at V and 15 bases at J, with 12 bases in the middle. The CDR3 nucleotides read TGTGCCAGTCCTTTAAGGGGGTTCTTC. Protein: CASPLRGFF.

DNA of the CDR3: TGTGCCAGCAGCAGGACAGTCAGTGGGACCTATGGCTACACCTTC. Its protein product is CASSRTVSGTYGYTF. The rearrangement links TRBV27 to TRBJ1-2; D is perhaps TRBD1 (6 bases). V lost 6 bases, J lost 4 bases, and 18 bases lay in between. This CDR3 has 15 residues. In germline, CDR1 is MNHEY, CDR2 SMNVEV (reference sequence).

V gene TRBV28 combines with J gene TRBJ1-1, with 9 bases matching TRBD1. Losses at the gene ends were 3 bases for V and 8 bases for J; bases not matched to a gene: 10. Per germline, CDR1 MDHEN and CDR2 SYDVKM. This CDR3 spans 15 amino acids. The CDR3 DNA follows: TGTGCCAGCAGTTTCCCCGTACAGGGGGCGGCCGAAGCTTTCTTT. Translating it yields CASSFPVQGAAEAFF.

The count of this clone is one. This chain links TRBV5-4 with TRBJ2-1, with TRBD2 matching over 7 bases. V lost 2 bases to trimming and J lost 2 bases; unmatched junction nucleotides: 7. The germline gives CDR1 SGHNT, CDR2 YYREEE (reference sequence). This CDR3 contains 16 residues. CDR3 in DNA: TGTGCCAGCAGCTTCGGCGGGGGTACTACCTACAATGAGCAGTTCTTC. It specifies CASSFGGGTTYNEQFF. The entire variable domain, with the rest obtained from reference TRBV5-4 and TRBJ2-1, is as follows: ETGVTQSPTHLIKTRGQQVTLRCSSQSGHNTVSWYQQALGQGPQFIFQYYREEENGRGNFPPRFSGLQFPNYSSELNVNALELDDSALYLCASSFGGGTTYNEQFFGPGTRLTVL.

V and J are TRBV7-9 and TRBJ2-7; D possibly corresponds to TRBD1 (5 bases). The CDR3 is 14 amino acids. CDR1 is SEHNR, CDR2 FQNEAQ, per germline (reference sequence). The V end was cut by 1 base, the J end by 3 bases, with 10 bases between. CDR3 nucleotides: TGTGCCAGCAGCTTAGGGCAGGGAAACTACGAGCAGTACTTC. Residues: CASSLGQGNYEQYF.

This chain joins TRBV7-2 and TRBJ2-1, with TRBD2 matching over 8 bases. CDR3 length equals 17 residues. Germline assignment: CDR1 SGHTA and CDR2 FQGNSA. After removal of 0 bases from V and 7 bases from J, the junction contained 11 bases not matched to a gene. In nucleotides, the CDR3 is TGTGCCAGCAGCTTAGCGGGGAGCGGGGGACAAGGGAATGAGCAGTTCTTC. This gives the protein CASSLAGSGGQGNEQFF. The whole variable domain, filled in from reference TRBV7-2 and TRBJ2-1, reads GAGVSQSPSNKVTEKGKDVELRCDPISGHTALYWYRQSLGQGLEFLIYFQGNSAPDKSGLPSDRFSAERTGGSVSTLTIQRTQQEDSAVYLCASSLAGSGGQGNEQFFGPGTRLTVL.

The chain links TRBV3-1 (or the pseudogene TRBV3-2) to TRBJ2-5, with TRBD1 matching over 9 bases. Germline V gives CDR1 LGHDT, CDR2 YNNKEL (reference sequence). The CDR3 has 12 amino acids. The ends lost 4 bases at V and 7 bases at J; junction bases unmatched: 1. CDR3 protein: CASSPQGATQYF. The CDR3 DNA is TGTGCCAGCAGCCCACAGGGGGCGACCCAGTACTTC.

This chain connects TRBV7-3 to TRBJ2-5; D uncertain. Trimming stripped 5 bases from V and 3 bases from J, with 10 bases between. Germline V gene sequence: CDR1 SGHTA, CDR2 FQGTGA. This CDR3 has 13 residues. This chain's CDR3 is CASSGVAEETQYF. The CDR3 DNA sequence: TGTGCCAGCAGCGGAGTAGCCGAAGAGACCCAGTACTTC. Together with reference TRBV7-3 and TRBJ2-5, the CDR3 gives the full variable domain: GAGVSQTPSNKVTEKGKYVELRCDPISGHTALYWYRQSLGQGPEFLIYFQGTGAADDSGLPNDRFFAVRPEGSVSTLKIQRTERGDSAVYLCASSGVAEETQYFGPGTRLLVL.

This rearrangement joins TRBV11-2 to TRBJ1-3; D is ambiguous. The CDR3 length is 18 residues. Germline loops: CDR1 SGHAT, CDR2 FQNNGV. V was cut by 0 bases and J by 2 bases, with 17 bases left in between. The DNA of the CDR3 is TGTGCCAGCAGCTTAGATTGGAGAGGGATTGGTACTGGAAACACCATATATTTT. Protein: CASSLDWRGIGTGNTIYF.

The gene calls are TRBV9 and TRBJ2-5, with D hard to call. The CDR3 covers 13 residues. V lost 0 bases, J lost 0 bases, and 3 bases lay in between. Germline V gene data show CDR1 as SGDLS and CDR2 as YYNGEE. The CDR3 spells CASSVGDQETQYF. In nucleotides, the CDR3 is TGTGCCAGCAGCGTAGGAGACCAAGAGACCCAGTACTTC.

This chain uses TRBV21-1 with TRBJ1-1. TRBV21-1 is noted as a pseudogene. The CDR3 is 12 amino acids. In DNA form, the CDR3 reads TGTGCCAGCAGCACGCGAGAGGTGAGAGCTTTCTTT. Translated, it gives CASSTREVRAFF.

The chain joins TRBV15 to TRBJ1-6; no clear D gene. CDR1 is LNHNV, CDR2 YYDKDF, per germline (reference sequence). Trimming pared 0 bases from V and 7 bases from J, leaving 7 bases between. This CDR3 is built from 14 residues. The CDR3 here is CATSRDRLNSPLHF. The CDR3, as DNA: TGTGCCACCAGCAGAGACAGATTGAATTCACCCCTCCACTTT.

This rearrangement joins TRBV12-3 or TRBV12-4 to TRBJ2-7, with a possible D match to TRBD2 (7 bases). The V and J ends lost 8 bases and 5 bases respectively, with 16 bases between them. CDR3 length: 13 residues. In DNA, the CDR3 is TGTGCCAGCCGACGCGGGGGCCTCAACGAGCAGTACTTC. This gives the protein CASRRGGLNEQYF.

J is TRBJ2-1 and V is TRBV19, with D hard to call. V lost 4 bases, J lost 0 bases, and 7 bases lay in between. The germline gives CDR1 LNHDA, CDR2 SQIVND (reference sequence). The CDR3 loop spans 14 amino acids. The CDR3, as DNA: TGTGCCAGTAGTACCCCTAGCTCCTACAATGAGCAGTTCTTC. It codes for CASSTPSSYNEQFF.

CDR3 DNA sequence: TGTGCCAGCAGCTTAGCGCCAGTAGACAGGATCTACGAGCAGTACTTC. As protein: CASSLAPVDRIYEQYF. V usage is TRBV7-9 and J usage is TRBJ2-7; possibly TRBD1 for D (6 bases). The CDR3 is made up of 16 amino acids. Trimming removed 0 bases from V and 3 bases from J, with 15 bases in between. The germline gives CDR1 SEHNR, CDR2 FQNEAQ (reference sequence).

This clone was seen just once. The rearrangement joins TRBV29-1 to TRBJ1-5; D not certain. Trimming left V 6 bases short and J 2 bases short, with 8 bases between. The CDR3 consists of 12 residues. Germline CDR1 SQVTM, CDR2 ANQGSEA. The CDR3 nucleotides are TGCAGCGTACAGTTTGGCAATCAGCCCCAGCATTTT. Residues: CSVQFGNQPQHF.